These 16 T cell receptor beta chains were sequenced from one sample in a study of OX40 agonist ivuxolimab in advanced cancers. Using immunoSEQ multiplex PCR, the repertoire was profiled, and TCRdb retains in-frame clones only, with some absent. Among around 80,000 clones, roughly 87% were seen once, and the ten largest hold over 0.15%. This specimen consisted of CD4+ or CD8+ T cells sorted from blood, obtained in a trial of the OX40 agonist ivuxolimab. Every receptor here comes from an adult with an advanced solid tumor such as melanoma, head and neck, liver or kidney cancer.

The chain employs TRBV7-6 and TRBJ2-7; no reliable D call. V gave up 1 base and J gave up 4 bases, with 11 bases separating them. This CDR3 contains 14 residues. Germline-derived CDR1 and CDR2 are SGHVS and FNYEAQ. Here the CDR3 reads CASSLGHREYEQYF. The CDR3 DNA sequence: TGTGCCAGCAGCTTAGGACACCGCGAATACGAGCAGTACTTC.

The chain has TRBV30 and TRBJ1-4; no clear D. The germline V and J ends were trimmed by 3 bases and 7 bases, with 9 bases remaining between them. Germline V lookup: CDR1 GTSNPN, CDR2 SVGIG (reference sequence). This CDR3 contains 12 residues. CDR3 in DNA: TGTGCCTGGAGGGGAGGTGGTGAAAAACTGTTTTTT. Translated, it gives CAWRGGGEKLFF. The full variable domain, its missing parts supplied by reference TRBV30 and TRBJ1-4, is SQTIHQWPATLVQPVGSPLSLECTVEGTSNPNLYWYRQAAGRGLQLLFYSVGIGQISSEVPQNLSASRPQDRQFILSSKKLLLSDSGFYLCAWRGGGEKLFFGSGTQLSVL.

The CDR3 reads CASSPTASGSYNEQFF. CDR3 nucleotide sequence: TGCGCCAGCAGCCCGACCGCGTCCGGCTCCTACAATGAGCAGTTCTTC. The rearrangement links TRBV4-1 to TRBJ2-1, with D unclear. Germline lookup yields CDR1 MGHRA and CDR2 YSYEKL. The CDR3 runs 16 residues. V was pared by 4 bases and J by 0 bases, with 13 bases between.

This rearrangement joins TRBV7-9 to TRBJ2-2, with 10 bases that match TRBD1. V shed 10 bases and J 4 bases; nucleotides not matched to a gene: 3. The CDR3 runs 13 residues. Germline CDR1 is SEHNR and CDR2 is FQNEAQ (reference sequence). The CDR3 here is CATGTGVTGELFF. CDR3 DNA: TGTGCCACCGGGACAGGGGTCACCGGGGAGCTGTTTTTT. Full variable domain (missing parts from reference TRBV7-9 and TRBJ2-2): DTGVSQNPRHKITKRGQNVTFRCDPISEHNRLYWYRQTLGQGPEFLTYFQNEAQLEKSRLLSDRFSAERPKGSFSTLEIQRTEQGDSAMYLCATGTGVTGELFFGEGSRLTVL.

The J gene is TRBJ2-1, the V gene TRBV6-4; D is possibly TRBD1 or TRBD2 (6 bases each). The germline V gene encodes CDR1 MRHNA and CDR2 SNTAGT. The V and J ends lost 4 bases and 4 bases respectively, with 14 bases between them. CDR3 length equals 15 residues. CDR3 sequence reads: CASSVRGGIYNEQFF. The CDR3 DNA reads TGTGCCAGCAGTGTTCGAGGGGGGATATACAATGAGCAGTTCTTC.

The chain couples TRBV5-4 to TRBJ2-3; TRBD1 matches 9 bases. This CDR3 contains 17 residues. J was trimmed by 4 bases and V by 3 bases; bases with no gene match: 12. Germline loops: CDR1 SGHNT, CDR2 YYREEE (reference sequence). The DNA for the CDR3 is TGTGCCAGCAGCTCCCGGATGAGGACAGGGGTGGCAGATACGCAGTATTTT. It specifies CASSSRMRTGVADTQYF.

This chain links TRBV7-8 with TRBJ2-3; perhaps TRBD1 as D (6 bases). From germline, CDR1 is SGHVS and CDR2 FQNEAQ. CDR3 length equals 17 residues. Trimming pared 4 bases from V and 0 bases from J, leaving 17 bases between. The CDR3 DNA sequence: TGTGCCAGCAGCTCCCCACCCTCAGGGGACAGCACAGATACGCAGTATTTT. This gives the protein CASSSPPSGDSTDTQYF.

This chain joins TRBV14 and TRBJ1-4; weak D call: TRBD1 (6 bases). V lost 3 bases to trimming and J lost 7 bases, with 15 bases between them. The CDR3 extends over 15 amino acids. CDR1 and CDR2 (germline): SGHDN, FVKESK. CDR3 nucleotides: TGTGCCAGCAGCCAGGATGGACAGAGGACTGAAAAACTGTTTTTT. This sequence encodes CASSQDGQRTEKLFF.

This chain links TRBV9 with TRBJ2-3; D ambiguous. Germline V lookup: CDR1 SGDLS, CDR2 YYNGEE. The ends were cut back, 0 bases at V and 2 bases at J, with 13 bases in the middle. This CDR3 comprises 16 residues. The chain's CDR3 is CASSVEAATDTDTQYF. In nucleotides, the CDR3 is TGTGCCAGCAGCGTAGAAGCCGCTACAGACACAGATACGCAGTATTTT.

The chain carries TRBV7-6 and TRBJ1-3; D not resolved. Germline loops: CDR1 SGHVS, CDR2 FNYEAQ. Trimming removed 1 base from V and 4 bases from J, with 14 bases in between. CDR3 length equals 16 residues. CDR3 nucleotide sequence: TGTGCCAGCAGCTTAGGGGCGGGAAACTCCGGAAACACCATATATTTT. This gives the protein CASSLGAGNSGNTIYF.

The chain recombines TRBV20-1 with TRBJ2-7, with 7 bases aligning to TRBD2. V shed 7 bases and J 2 bases; nucleotides not matched to a gene: 2. From germline, CDR1 is DFQATT and CDR2 SNEGSKA (reference sequence). The CDR3 runs to 11 residues. For the CDR3, the DNA is TGCAGTGGGGGGGGAACCTACGAGCAGTACTTC. This translates into CSGGGTYEQYF.

The chain links TRBV10-1 to TRBJ2-7; D perhaps matches TRBD1 (6 bases). The CDR3 loop spans 15 amino acids. V was clipped by 4 bases and J by 5 bases, with 18 bases between them. From germline, CDR1 is WNHNN and CDR2 SYGVQD (reference sequence). In DNA form, the CDR3 reads TGCGCCAGCAGTGGAAGGGGGTCAGAGTCCCACGAGCAGTACTTC. This encodes CASSGRGSESHEQYF.

The V gene is TRBV30, the J gene TRBJ2-5; maybe TRBD2 (6 bases). Germline lookup yields CDR1 GTSNPN and CDR2 SVGIG (reference sequence). The CDR3 has 14 amino acids. V lost 1 base and J 7 bases, leaving 16 bases between the germline ends. CDR3 nucleotides: TGTGCCTGGAGTGGGGGCGGGGCCCTGGGGACCCAGTACTTC. Amino acid sequence: CAWSGGGALGTQYF.

As concerns this clone: A junction end diverges from the germline sequence, so it may reflect a read error. The rearrangement joins TRBV10-2 to TRBJ1-2; D unresolved. CDR1 is WSHSY, CDR2 SAAADI, per germline. This CDR3 is 11 amino acids long. CDR3: CASSEGYGYAF. In nucleotides, the CDR3 is TGCGCCAGCAGTGAGGGGTATGGCTATGCCTTC.

V usage is TRBV6-6 and J usage is TRBJ2-3; 8 bases are shared with TRBD2. This CDR3 is 15 amino acids long. V was pared by 2 bases and J by 7 bases, with 8 bases of the junction left unmatched. CDR1 and CDR2 (germline): MNHNY, SVGAGI (reference sequence). The CDR3 reads CASSYPRAGDHTQYF. The CDR3 nucleotides read TGTGCCAGCAGTTACCCGCGAGCGGGAGATCATACGCAGTATTTT.

The table lists this clone with a few counts. The chain has TRBV6-4 and TRBJ1-1; D is unclear. This CDR3 contains 13 residues. CDR1 and CDR2 from the germline V gene are MRHNA and SNTAGT. V lost 4 bases and J 1 base, leaving 7 bases between the germline ends. CDR3 bases: TGTGCCAGCAGTGTGAGCTGGAACACTGAAGCTTTCTTT. It translates to CASSVSWNTEAFF.